Each of the 9 T cell receptor beta chains below was sequenced from the same sample in a study of T cell responses to AZD1222 COVID-19 vaccine listed by TCRdb under 2021. The time point label, read with the paper, signifies: baseline before first vaccination. The library was prepared using the immunoSEQ multiplex PCR assay. What TCRdb holds here is the immuneACCESS table cut down to in-frame rearrangements. Part of the clones is not present; checked against another copy, under half of the missing clones reflect an unresolved V gene, and the others are unexplained. Within this sample are around 30,000 clones, with approximately 91% of them counted one time only. The ten most abundant clones make up about 48% of the sample. Source: peripheral blood, taken on day 0 of AZD1222 vaccination. Receptors originate from an adult in good health.

The V call is TRBV10-3, the J call TRBJ2-5; D might be TRBD2 (6 bases). The CDR3 extends over 14 amino acids. Germline V lookup: CDR1 ENHRY, CDR2 SYGVKD. The V end was cut by 4 bases, the J end by 4 bases, with 13 bases between. CDR3 in amino acids: CAISGSGLGETQYF. The DNA of the CDR3 is TGTGCCATCAGTGGTAGCGGTCTGGGAGAGACCCAGTACTTC.

The genes are TRBV5-1 and TRBJ1-2, with 12 bases that match TRBD1. Per germline, CDR1 SGHRS and CDR2 YFSETQ. The CDR3 is made up of 17 amino acids. V shed 0 bases, J shed 4 bases, and the junction held 7 bases outside the gene matches. This CDR3 is CASSLEGTGGLRYGYTF. CDR3 sequence (DNA): TGCGCCAGCAGCTTGGAAGGGACAGGGGGCCTCCGCTATGGCTACACCTTC.

This rearrangement joins TRBV6-4 to TRBJ2-3; maybe TRBD1 (6 bases). This CDR3 has 15 residues. The V gene lost 0 bases and the J gene lost 8 bases, with 15 bases spanning the gap. The germline V gene encodes CDR1 MRHNA and CDR2 SNTAGT. CDR3 nucleotide sequence: TGTGCCAGCAGTGACTCCCCTGGGGGCAGTACTACGCAGTATTTT. Residues: CASSDSPGGSTTQYF.

Details on this clone: One end of the junction varies from germline; a read error may be responsible. The rearrangement joins TRBV12-3 or TRBV12-4 to TRBJ1-4, with D possibly TRBD1 on 5 matching bases. CDR3 length equals 13 residues. CDR3 nucleotide sequence: TGTGCCAGCAGTTTCGGGACCGTTGTAAGAGTGGTTTTT. This gives the protein CASSFGTVVRVVF.

J is TRBJ2-3 and V is TRBV7-2; D ambiguous. CDR3 length: 15 residues. Deletions cut 1 base from V and 1 base from J, with 9 bases between. Per the germline V gene, CDR1 is SGHTA and CDR2 is FQGNSA. The CDR3 sequence is CASSLVERGTDTQYF. The CDR3 DNA follows: TGTGCCAGCAGCTTAGTTGAGCGTGGCACAGATACGCAGTATTTT.

The rearrangement links TRBV4-1 to TRBJ2-2; D is possibly TRBD1 or TRBD2 (7 bases each). Germline-derived CDR1 and CDR2 are MGHRA and YSYEKL. This CDR3 has 16 amino acids. Trimming removed 4 bases at V and 4 bases at J, with 16 bases between. The CDR3, as DNA: TGCGCCAGCAGCCCAGGGAGGGGGCCGACCACCGGGGAGCTGTTTTTT. It codes for CASSPGRGPTTGELFF.

The rearrangement uses TRBV6-5 and TRBJ2-1; 10 bases map to TRBD2. Looked up from germline, CDR1 is MNHEY and CDR2 is SVGAGI. CDR3 length equals 13 residues. The V gene end was trimmed by 2 bases and the J gene end by 14 bases; junction bases not matched to a gene: 6. The CDR3 DNA follows: TGTGCCAGCAGTTACGGGGTAGCGGGGGGAAAGTTCTTC. Translated, it gives CASSYGVAGGKFF.

V gene TRBV6-5 combines with J gene TRBJ2-5; TRBD1 matches at 11 bases. V lost 2 bases and J lost 1; bases outside the gene matches: 3. The CDR3 sequence is 16 residues long. The V gene's germline CDR1 is MNHEY and CDR2 SVGAGI. CDR3 residues: CASSYRGQGAQETQYF. In DNA form, the CDR3 reads TGTGCCAGCAGTTACAGAGGACAGGGGGCCCAAGAGACCCAGTACTTC.

V gene TRBV11-2 combines with J gene TRBJ1-4; D is ambiguous. Germline lookup yields CDR1 SGHAT and CDR2 FQNNGV. The ends were cut back, 5 bases at V and 0 bases at J, with 13 bases in the middle. This CDR3 spans 16 amino acids. The CDR3 region is CASSTRNPATNEKLFF. DNA for the CDR3: TGTGCCAGCAGCACTCGTAACCCAGCAACTAATGAAAAACTGTTTTTT. The variable domain in full, completed from reference TRBV11-2 and TRBJ1-4, reads EAGVAQSPRYKIIEKRQSVAFWCNPISGHATLYWYQQILGQGPKLLIQFQNNGVVDDSQLPKDRFSAERLKGVDSTLKIQPAKLEDSAVYLCASSTRNPATNEKLFFGSGTQLSVL.